These 21 T cell receptor beta chains were sequenced from one sample in a study of blood T cell repertoires in COVID-19. The method was immunoSEQ multiplex PCR; TCRdb's version includes in-frame clones alone and lacks a portion of them. Altogether roughly 300,000 clones are present, 88% being singletons, with the ten largest covering roughly 9.1%. The sample comprised peripheral blood. The receptors were sampled from a man younger than 35 with active or convalescent COVID-19.

V is TRBV7-8 and J is TRBJ1-3; 9 bases are shared with TRBD1. The CDR3 length is 21 residues. Per the germline V gene, CDR1 is SGHVS and CDR2 is FQNEAQ. With 2 bases clipped from V and 1 base from J, the junction kept 18 bases outside the gene matches. CDR3 sequence (DNA): TGTGCCAGCAGCTTATCGGGACAGGGTTTGGACCAACGCTGGTCTGGAAACACCATATATTTT. It translates to CASSLSGQGLDQRWSGNTIYF.

V and J are TRBV10-1 and TRBJ2-5, with 8 nucleotides matching TRBD1. With 10 bases clipped from V and 2 bases from J, the junction kept 6 bases outside the gene matches. This CDR3 is 13 amino acids long. CDR1 and CDR2 (germline): WNHNN, SYGVQD (reference sequence). The CDR3 DNA follows: TGCGCCATCTCGACAGGGGAACAAGAGACCCAGTACTTC. Translated: CAISTGEQETQYF.

This clone was counted ten times or more. The CDR3 loop is CASSMSPGQETQYF. CDR3 bases: TGTGCCAGTAGTATGAGTCCGGGACAAGAGACCCAGTACTTC. The rearrangement uses TRBV19 and TRBJ2-5; a possible D gene is TRBD2 (5 bases). Germline V gives CDR1 LNHDA, CDR2 SQIVND (reference sequence). The CDR3 contains 14 residues. V lost 3 bases to trimming and J lost 2 bases, with 10 bases between them. Drawing the rest from reference TRBV19 and TRBJ2-5, the complete variable domain is DGGITQSPKYLFRKEGQNVTLSCEQNLNHDAMYWYRQDPGQGLRLIYYSQIVNDFQKGDIAEGYSVSREKKESFPLTVTSAQKNPTAFYLCASSMSPGQETQYFGPGTRLLVL.

V is TRBV11-3 and J is TRBJ1-3; the D is unclear. V was shortened by 6 bases and J by 6 bases, with 15 bases between the two germline ends. CDR3 length: 14 residues. Per the germline V gene, CDR1 is SGHNT and CDR2 is YENEEA. CDR3 nucleotides: TGTGCCAGCAGTCGCGCGGATAAGGAAAACACCATATATTTT. This encodes CASSRADKENTIYF.

The V and J genes are TRBV5-1 and TRBJ1-5; unclear D gene. Trimming removed 4 bases at V and 2 bases at J, with 16 bases between. There are 16 residues in the CDR3. Germline values: CDR1 SGHRS, CDR2 YFSETQ. CDR3 nucleotides: TGCGCCAGCAGCCTGGAGCCCGCTCAGGGCAATCAGCCCCAGCATTTT. As protein: CASSLEPAQGNQPQHF.

V and J are TRBV27 and TRBJ2-1, with D maybe TRBD2 (6 bases). V gave up 6 bases and J gave up 0 bases, with 12 bases separating them. The CDR3 consists of 15 residues. Per the germline V gene, CDR1 is MNHEY and CDR2 is SMNVEV (reference sequence). The CDR3 loop is CASRLALSSYNEQFF. In nucleotides, the CDR3 is TGTGCCAGCAGACTAGCCTTAAGCTCCTACAATGAGCAGTTCTTC.

This chain links TRBV5-5 with TRBJ1-1, with D perhaps matching TRBD1 (5 bases). CDR1 is SGHKS and CDR2 is YYEKEE in the germline V gene (reference sequence). CDR3 length: 15 residues. V lost 4 bases and J 0 bases, leaving 13 bases between the germline ends. DNA of the CDR3: TGTGCCAGCAGCCATGGACACTCCCTGAACACTGAAGCTTTCTTT. It yields the protein CASSHGHSLNTEAFF.

The chain links TRBV27 to TRBJ1-4; D remains ambiguous. V lost 4 bases to trimming and J lost 5 bases, with 11 bases between them. Looked up from germline, CDR1 is MNHEY and CDR2 is SMNVEV (reference sequence). This CDR3 region has 14 residues. The CDR3 DNA reads as TGTGCCAGCAGTTACGGTTCAAAAAATGAAAAACTGTTTTTT. Residues: CASSYGSKNEKLFF.

This rearrangement joins TRBV18 to TRBJ2-2, with 11 bases matching TRBD1. Germline V lookup: CDR1 KGHSH, CDR2 LQKENI. The length of the CDR3 is 16 residues. V was pared by 3 bases and J by 3 bases, with 3 bases of the junction left unmatched. CDR3 DNA sequence: TGTGCCAGCTCACCCAGGACAGGGGGCTACACCGGGGAGCTGTTTTTT. It is translated as CASSPRTGGYTGELFF.

The CDR3 loop reads CASSLVTSGAETQYF. Here the CDR3 DNA reads TGTGCCAGCAGCTTAGTGACGAGCGGGGCAGAGACCCAGTACTTC. The chain joins TRBV7-9 to TRBJ2-5; TRBD2 matches 7 bases. The germline gives CDR1 SEHNR, CDR2 FQNEAQ (reference sequence). Unmatched junction bases numbered 6, after V lost 1 base and J lost 4 bases. The CDR3 length is 15 residues. The entire variable domain, with the rest obtained from reference TRBV7-9 and TRBJ2-5, is as follows: DTGVSQNPRHKITKRGQNVTFRCDPISEHNRLYWYRQTLGQGPEFLTYFQNEAQLEKSRLLSDRFSAERPKGSFSTLEIQRTEQGDSAMYLCASSLVTSGAETQYFGPGTRLLVL.

This chain joins TRBV19 and TRBJ1-1; TRBD1 might be the D (5 bases). The V gene's germline CDR1 is LNHDA and CDR2 SQIVND (reference sequence). The CDR3 is 18 amino acids. V lost 5 bases, J lost 1 base, and 23 bases lay in between. The CDR3 DNA reads as TGTGCCAGTAGTCAGCTCACAGGCCTTGAGCGTAGGAACACTGAAGCTTTCTTT. Translating it yields CASSQLTGLERRNTEAFF.

This clone has just one count. This chain joins TRBV5-5 and TRBJ1-2; 8 positions match TRBD1. CDR3 length: 13 amino acids. Germline V CDR1 and CDR2: SGHKS, YYEKEE (reference sequence). V dropped 0 bases and J dropped 6; count of bases not matched to a gene: 1. The CDR3 DNA reads TGTGCCAGCAGCTTGGCACAGGGGGATGGCTACACCTTC. Amino acid sequence: CASSLAQGDGYTF.

This clone was found a few times. The gene calls are TRBV19 and TRBJ2-5; tentatively, D is TRBD2 (6 bases). The V end lost 5 bases, the J end lost 2 bases, and 12 bases lay between the germline ends. From germline, CDR1 is LNHDA and CDR2 SQIVND (reference sequence). The CDR3 is made up of 14 amino acids. The CDR3 spells CASSHRGWQETQYF. In DNA, the CDR3 is TGTGCCAGTAGTCACCGGGGGTGGCAAGAGACCCAGTACTTC.

This rearrangement joins TRBV3-1 (or the pseudogene TRBV3-2) to TRBJ2-6; D might be TRBD2 (5 bases). V was cut by 0 bases and J by 6 bases, with 6 bases left in between. Germline CDR1 is LGHDT and CDR2 is YNNKEL (reference sequence). CDR3 length: 14 residues. CDR3 in amino acids: CASSQDSVANVLTF. The CDR3 DNA sequence: TGTGCCAGCAGCCAAGATAGCGTGGCCAACGTCCTGACTTTC.

This chain connects TRBV10-1 to TRBJ2-5; D not certain. This CDR3 is built from 13 residues. The V and J ends lost 2 bases and 1 base respectively, with 5 bases between them. CDR1 and CDR2 (germline): WNHNN, SYGVQD (reference sequence). CDR3 protein: CASSEEVQETQYF. CDR3 in DNA: TGCGCCAGCAGTGAGGAGGTCCAAGAGACCCAGTACTTC.

Notes on this clone: At one end the junction does not follow the germline gene, possibly because of a read error. This chain connects TRBV2 to TRBJ1-2; the D gene is possibly TRBD1 (6 bases). Per germline, CDR1 SNHLY and CDR2 FYNNEI. The CDR3 consists of 12 residues. As DNA, the CDR3 is TGTGCCAGCAGTGAAGCAAGGGCGGGGGCCCCCTTC. It translates to CASSEARAGAPF.

The V call is TRBV7-2, the J call TRBJ1-3; tentatively, D is TRBD1 (5 bases). The V and J ends lost 5 bases and 0 bases respectively, with 11 bases between them. Germline V gene lookup returns CDR1 SGHTA and CDR2 FQGNSA. CDR3 size: 15 residues. The CDR3 here is CASSPQGYSGNTIYF. CDR3 DNA sequence: TGTGCCAGCAGCCCTCAGGGCTACTCTGGAAACACCATATATTTT.

The chain has TRBV16 and TRBJ1-6; D gene ambiguous. The germline CDR1 and CDR2 sequences are KGHSY and FQNENV. The V gene lost 0 bases and the J gene lost 6 bases, with 9 bases spanning the gap. The CDR3 loop spans 15 amino acids. The CDR3: CASSQSRTSNSPLHF. The CDR3 DNA is TGTGCCAGCAGCCAATCCCGGACTTCTAATTCACCCCTCCACTTT. Using reference TRBV16 and TRBJ1-6 for the parts outside the CDR3, the full variable domain is GEEVAQTPKHLVRGEGQKAKLYCAPIKGHSYVFWYQQVLKNEFKFLISFQNENVFDETGMPKERFSAKCLPNSPCSLEIQATKLEDSAVYFCASSQSRTSNSPLHFGNGTRLTVT.

This clone has a single count. The gene calls are TRBV3-1 (or the pseudogene TRBV3-2) and TRBJ2-1; D possibly corresponds to TRBD2 (5 bases). In germline, CDR1 is LGHDT, CDR2 YNNKEL (reference sequence). The CDR3 is 16 amino acids. V lost 3 bases and J lost 5, with 17 bases in between. The DNA of the CDR3 is TGTGCCAGCAGCCATAAGCTCGAGCGGCGAAACAATGAGCAGTTCTTC. Its translation: CASSHKLERRNNEQFF.

For the CDR3, the DNA is TGCGCCAGCAGCGCACCGGGAGGGCCCGCTAACTATGGCTACACCTTC. This gives the protein CASSAPGGPANYGYTF. J is TRBJ1-2 and V is TRBV5-1; D gene unclear. Germline-derived CDR1 and CDR2 are SGHRS and YFSETQ. The CDR3 totals 16 residues. Trimming shortened V by 4 bases and J by 0 bases, and 16 bases separated the two germline ends.

This chain connects TRBV2 to TRBJ1-1; TRBD1 matches 8 bases. The CDR3 has 13 residues. J gave up 8 bases and V 7 bases, and 9 bases lay outside the gene matches. Germline assignment: CDR1 SNHLY and CDR2 FYNNEI. The CDR3 DNA sequence: TGTGCCAGCACATTAGGACAGGGCGGCGAAGCTTTCTTT. Protein: CASTLGQGGEAFF.